This record looks at one T cell receptor beta chain sequence and its context. Antigen unknown. The table came from immunoSEQ multiplex PCR; TCRdb's copy has only in-frame clones and leaves some out. Here the sample spans about 160,000 clones, over 80% being singletons. The CDR3 totals 13 residues. V lost 1 base to trimming and J lost 3 bases, with 4 bases between them. Germline CDR1 and CDR2: SEHNR and FQNEAQ (reference sequence). This sample is part of a study of T cell responses to AZD1222 COVID-19 vaccine. Study results and caveats: Clonal diversity was possibly underestimated, and white British individuals and females predominated among donors.

This chain uses TRBV7-9 with TRBJ1-3; D gene uncertain. The receptor was isolated from an adult in good health. Sample: peripheral blood, taken on day 0 of AZD1222 vaccination. The CDR3 protein is CASSLDYGNTIYF. The CDR3 DNA is TGTGCCAGCAGCTTAGACTATGGAAACACCATATATTTT. The whole variable domain, remainder taken from reference TRBV7-9 and TRBJ1-3, is DTGVSQNPRHKITKRGQNVTFRCDPISEHNRLYWYRQTLGQGPEFLTYFQNEAQLEKSRLLSDRFSAERPKGSFSTLEIQRTEQGDSAMYLCASSLDYGNTIYFGEGSWLTVV.